The 14 T cell receptor beta chains below come from one sample, sequenced in a study of T cell changes during pregnancy in multiple sclerosis. Generated by immunoSEQ multiplex PCR, the TCRdb table keeps only in-frame clones and is missing some. The sample has 100,000 to 140,000 clones; 85% to 95% are singletons. The sequencing used peripheral blood, collected in the third trimester of pregnancy. These TCRs come from a female donor in good health, enrolled as a control in a pregnancy study.

The chain uses TRBV29-1 and TRBJ2-5; 8 bases align to TRBD2. V lost 7 bases and J lost 3; bases outside the gene matches: 4. Per germline, CDR1 SQVTM and CDR2 ANQGSEA. The CDR3 contains 12 residues. CDR3: CSAGRGEETQYF. CDR3 nucleotide sequence: TGCAGCGCCGGGAGGGGGGAAGAGACCCAGTACTTC.

The chain carries TRBV6-4 and TRBJ2-2, with 10 nucleotides matching TRBD1. This CDR3 is 15 amino acids long. The V gene end was trimmed by 3 bases and the J gene end by 3 bases; junction bases not matched to a gene: 1. Germline lookup yields CDR1 MRHNA and CDR2 SNTAGT. CDR3 loop: CASSETGGDTGELFF. For the CDR3, the DNA is TGTGCCAGCAGTGAGACAGGGGGCGACACCGGGGAGCTGTTTTTT.

This chain uses TRBV29-1 with TRBJ2-7; no definite D call. There are 13 residues in the CDR3. The V and J ends lost 4 bases and 1 base respectively, with 11 bases between them. CDR1 is SQVTM, CDR2 ANQGSEA, per germline. The CDR3 DNA reads TGCAGCGTTGTTCTGTTTTTGTCCTACGAGCAGTACTTC. Translating gives CSVVLFLSYEQYF.

This clone was seen a few times. The chain uses TRBV6-5 and TRBJ1-1; D uncertain. Germline V gene lookup returns CDR1 MNHEY and CDR2 SVGAGI. The ends were cut back, 9 bases at V and 4 bases at J, with 9 bases in the middle. CDR3 length: 11 residues. The CDR3 coding sequence is TGTGCCAGTCTGAGGGCCACTGAAGCTTTCTTT. This gives the protein CASLRATEAFF.

V gene TRBV7-3 combines with J gene TRBJ1-2, with 10 bases matching TRBD1. V lost 5 bases and J lost 3; bases outside the gene matches: 9. Germline V CDR1 and CDR2: SGHTA, FQGTGA. This CDR3 comprises 16 residues. The CDR3 loop reads CASSPTPGTGDYGYTF. Written as DNA, the CDR3 is TGTGCCAGCAGCCCAACCCCCGGGACAGGGGACTATGGCTACACCTTC.

The chain uses TRBV6-1 and TRBJ2-7; 8 nucleotides agree with TRBD1. Losses at the gene ends were 8 bases for V and 4 bases for J; bases not matched to a gene: 10. The CDR3 has 14 residues. Germline assignment: CDR1 MNHNS and CDR2 SASEGT. CDR3 residues: CASEIGQGGYEQYF. DNA of the CDR3: TGTGCCAGCGAAATCGGACAGGGCGGATACGAGCAGTACTTC.

The J gene is TRBJ1-1, the V gene TRBV19; 7 nucleotides match TRBD1. The length of the CDR3 is 16 residues. From germline, CDR1 is LNHDA and CDR2 SQIVND (reference sequence). The ends lost 1 base at V and 5 bases at J; junction bases unmatched: 10. The CDR3 region is CASSIGGHRGKTEAFF. CDR3 DNA sequence: TGTGCCAGTAGTATAGGGGGGCACAGGGGAAAAACTGAAGCTTTCTTT.

The chain employs TRBV4-1 and TRBJ2-1; 8 bases agree with TRBD2. This CDR3 is built from 17 residues. After removal of 0 bases from V and 2 bases from J, the junction contained 6 bases not matched to a gene. The germline V gene encodes CDR1 MGHRA and CDR2 YSYEKL. DNA of the CDR3: TGCGCCAGCAGCCAAGATGCCCTAGCGGGTCCCTACAATGAGCAGTTCTTC. This gives the protein CASSQDALAGPYNEQFF.

The CDR3: CASSVGQGAGYEQYF. The DNA for the CDR3 is TGTGCCAGCAGTGTTGGGCAGGGGGCTGGATACGAGCAGTACTTC. V is TRBV6-4 and J is TRBJ2-7; TRBD1 matches at 8 bases. This CDR3 contains 15 residues. Unmatched junction bases numbered 9, after V lost 4 bases and J lost 4 bases. CDR1 MRHNA and CDR2 SNTAGT come from the germline V gene.

This sequence joins TRBV5-6 and TRBJ1-1; a weak D match, TRBD1 (5 bases). CDR1 and CDR2 from the germline V gene are SGHDT and YYEEEE. V was shortened by 0 bases and J by 11 bases, with 14 bases between the two germline ends. The CDR3 sequence is 13 residues long. This CDR3 is CASSLAPTARAFF. CDR3 DNA sequence: TGTGCCAGCAGCTTGGCCCCGACAGCCCGGGCTTTCTTT.

This sequence joins TRBV7-6 and TRBJ2-5; 11 bases fit TRBD2. CDR1 is SGHVS, CDR2 FNYEAQ, per germline. The CDR3 sequence is 15 residues long. With V trimmed by 5 bases and J by 2 bases, 4 bases remained unmatched. Here the CDR3 reads CASSTGTSGQETQYF. The DNA for the CDR3 is TGTGCCAGCAGCACCGGGACTAGCGGACAAGAGACCCAGTACTTC.

The chain is built from TRBV20-1 and TRBJ2-5; D ambiguous. This CDR3 contains 11 residues. From germline, CDR1 is DFQATT and CDR2 SNEGSKA (reference sequence). V was cut by 5 bases and J by 1 base, with 5 bases left in between. The CDR3: CSAPVQETQYF. The CDR3 nucleotides are TGCAGTGCTCCAGTCCAAGAGACCCAGTACTTC.

The rearrangement joins TRBV9 to TRBJ2-3; 7 nucleotides agree with TRBD1. CDR1 and CDR2 (germline): SGDLS, YYNGEE. J was trimmed by 0 bases and V by 3 bases; bases with no gene match: 7. The CDR3 consists of 16 residues. For the CDR3, the DNA is TGTGCCAGCAGCGAACAGGGGACAAGCAGCACAGATACGCAGTATTTT. It is translated as CASSEQGTSSTDTQYF.

The chain is built from TRBV7-9 and TRBJ1-1; TRBD1 is a possible D gene (6 bases). Germline CDR1 reads SEHNR; CDR2 reads FQNEAQ (reference sequence). Trimming cost V 2 bases and J 8 bases, with 9 bases left between them. The CDR3 covers 12 residues. The CDR3: CASSLQGLEAFF. For the CDR3, the DNA is TGTGCCAGCAGCTTACAGGGGCTGGAAGCTTTCTTT.